This T cell receptor beta chain was sequenced in a study of blood T cells in healthy people across ages. Using a J-beta primer mix together with a sample-barcoded 5' primer, a second PCR was run for roughly 7 to 11 cycles. TCRdb analysed the 5' RACE reads with MiXCR anew, one entry per CDR3 protein. The sample carries about 1 million distinct CDR3 sequences, 45% recorded once. A remark on this clonotype: One base away lies a much larger clone, so this may be a sequencing read error.

The germline gives CDR1 DFQATT, CDR2 SNEGSKA (reference sequence). The CDR3 is made up of 10 amino acids. The clonotype was recovered from a woman aged 55 to 70 in good health. Sequencing used blood. This chain links TRBV20-1 with TRBJ2-5, with D possibly matching TRBD2 (6 bases). In DNA, the CDR3 is TGCAGGGCTGTCGGGGAGGCCCAGTACTTC. This gives the protein CRAVGEAQYF.